Below, 8 T cell receptor beta chains from the same sample are listed, as sequenced in a study of blood T cells in healthy people across ages. A second about 7 to 11 cycle PCR used barcoded and J-beta primers. TCRdb analysed the 5' RACE reads with MiXCR anew, one entry per CDR3 protein. The table records about 640,000 distinct CDR3 sequences, under 70% of them present only once. The sample was blood. These receptor sequences come from a man aged 55 to 70 in good health.

In this sample, this clonotype is hyperexpanded. The chain uses TRBV4-2 and TRBJ2-1, with 9 nucleotides matching TRBD2. The CDR3 covers 16 residues. V lost 2 bases and J lost 9; bases outside the gene matches: 11. CDR1 and CDR2 (germline): LGHNA, YNFKEQ. This CDR3 is CASSQNGGGAFGEQFF. As DNA, the CDR3 is TGTGCCAGCAGCCAAAATGGCGGGGGGGCTTTTGGTGAGCAGTTCTTC.

This clonotype turned up a few times. This rearrangement joins TRBV6-6 to TRBJ2-7, with TRBD2 matching over 8 bases. Germline CDR1 and CDR2: MNHNY and SVGAGI (reference sequence). V shed 7 bases, J shed 2 bases, and the junction held 13 bases outside the gene matches. The CDR3 has 16 residues. DNA of the CDR3: TGTGCCAGCACAAACCCGGGGTTAGCGGGGCCCTACGAGCAGTACTTC. Translating it yields CASTNPGLAGPYEQYF.

V usage is TRBV6-1 and J usage is TRBJ2-5; possible D gene TRBD1, 6 bases. Germline loops: CDR1 MNHNS, CDR2 SASEGT. CDR3 length: 14 amino acids. Trimming shortened V by 3 bases and J by 5 bases, and 13 bases separated the two germline ends. CDR3 bases: TGTGCCAGCAGTGAGGGGGCAGGTCGGGAGACCCAGTACTTC. Its translation is CASSEGAGRETQYF.

This clonotype was detected only a few times. The gene calls are TRBV10-3 and TRBJ1-2; a weak D match, TRBD1 (6 bases). Looked up from germline, CDR1 is ENHRY and CDR2 is SYGVKD. This CDR3 comprises 13 residues. V lost 10 bases, J lost 4 bases, and 16 bases lay in between. The CDR3 nucleotides read TGTGCCAGCAATGGGGGGCTCGGCTATGGCTACACCTTC. Translating it yields CASNGGLGYGYTF.

This rearrangement joins TRBV4-2 to TRBJ2-3; 9 nucleotides align to TRBD2. This CDR3 contains 15 residues. Per germline, CDR1 LGHNA and CDR2 YNFKEQ. V was clipped by 3 bases and J by 2 bases; unmatched bases: 3. CDR3 nucleotide sequence: TGTGCCAGCAGCCAGCGGGGGGGCATCACAGATACGCAGTATTTT. This sequence encodes CASSQRGGITDTQYF.

CDR3: CASSPQGLETQYF. DNA of the CDR3: TGTGCCAGCAGCCCGCAGGGTCTAGAGACCCAGTACTTC. The chain employs TRBV11-2 and TRBJ2-7, with D possibly being TRBD1 (5 bases). TRBJ2-5 explains the end of the DNA better; the J call may be wrong. Germline V gene lookup returns CDR1 SGHAT and CDR2 FQNNGV. CDR3 length equals 13 residues.

This clonotype was found a few times. This may be a read error: a much more frequent sequence differs by one nucleotide. The chain uses TRBV5-1 and TRBJ2-7; D perhaps matches TRBD1 (5 bases). Germline CDR1 reads SGHRS; CDR2 reads YFSETQ. V was clipped by 0 bases and J by 7 bases, with 17 bases between them. The CDR3 has 15 amino acids. CDR3 sequence: CASSLAEQASNEQYF. Here the CDR3 DNA reads TGCGCCAGCAGCTTGGCGGAACAGGCCTCCAATGAGCAGTACTTC. Full variable domain (outside the CDR3, taken from reference TRBV5-1 and TRBJ2-7): KAGVTQTPRYLIKTRGQQVTLSCSPISGHRSVSWYQQTPGQGLQFLFEYFSETQRNKGNFPGRFSGRQFSNSRSEMNVSTLELGDSALYLCASSLAEQASNEQYFGPGTRLTVT.

This clonotype has just one count. The chain joins TRBV5-1 to TRBJ2-3; possible D gene TRBD1, 7 bases. CDR3 length equals 16 residues. V shed 0 bases and J shed 2 bases, with 13 bases lying between them. Germline V gene data show CDR1 as SGHRS and CDR2 as YFSETQ. CDR3 sequence: CASSLVTGEATDTQYF. The CDR3 nucleotides read TGCGCCAGCAGCTTGGTCACAGGGGAGGCCACAGATACGCAGTATTTT.